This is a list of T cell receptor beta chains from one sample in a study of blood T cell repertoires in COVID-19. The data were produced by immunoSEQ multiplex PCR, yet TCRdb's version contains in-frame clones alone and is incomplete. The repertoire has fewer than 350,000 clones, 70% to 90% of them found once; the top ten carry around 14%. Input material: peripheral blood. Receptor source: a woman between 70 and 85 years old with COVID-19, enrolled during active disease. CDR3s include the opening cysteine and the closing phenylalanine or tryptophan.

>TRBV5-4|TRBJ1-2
CASSFRPRTGNYGYTF
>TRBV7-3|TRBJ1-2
CASSLTQGGNYGYTF
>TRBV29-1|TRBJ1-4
CSVERDEKLFF
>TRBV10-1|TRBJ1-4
CARGEGNEKLFF
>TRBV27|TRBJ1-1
CASSPRGDRDTEAFF
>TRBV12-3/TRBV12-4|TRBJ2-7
CASRDYPYEQYF
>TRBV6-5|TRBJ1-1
CASSYDLQGNTEAFF
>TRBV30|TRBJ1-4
CAWTRTVGEKLFF
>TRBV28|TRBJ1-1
CASTGANTEAFF
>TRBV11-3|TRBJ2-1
CASSWGVVRSNEQFF
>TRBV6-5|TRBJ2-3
CASSYFSGGDTQYF
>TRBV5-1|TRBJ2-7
CASSRLLNEEQYF
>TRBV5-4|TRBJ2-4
CASSLKAGAENIQYF
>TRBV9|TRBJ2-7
CASSVGAGGEQYF
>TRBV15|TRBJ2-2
CATTKGRTANGELFF
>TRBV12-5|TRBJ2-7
CASGLTRDIPYEQYF
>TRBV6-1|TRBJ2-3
CASSEDGGGDTQYF